The 10 T cell receptor beta chains below come from one sample, sequenced in a study of control samples from healthy donors and cancer patients. Clones were read by immunoSEQ multiplex PCR, and TCRdb kept only the in-frame ones, dropping some. Of about 410,000 clones listed, 75% to 95% are singletons. Source material: PBMCs. These TCRs come from a man aged 35 to 55 with head and neck cancer.

The chain combines TRBV14 with TRBJ2-7; D perhaps matches TRBD1 (6 bases). Between the trimmed V and J ends, which lost 1 base and 2 bases, there was a span of 12 bases. CDR1 SGHDN and CDR2 FVKESK come from the germline V gene. The CDR3 contains 15 residues. Here the CDR3 DNA reads TGTGCCAGCAGCCAAGCCGACAGGCCCACCTACGAGCAGTACTTC. Residues: CASSQADRPTYEQYF.

This chain joins TRBV15 and TRBJ1-4; D ambiguous. Germline CDR1 is LNHNV and CDR2 is YYDKDF (reference sequence). Trimming took 0 bases from V and 7 from J, leaving 12 bases between them. There are 15 residues in the CDR3. CDR3 in DNA: TGTGCCACCAGCAGAGACAGCGAGAAGGGTGAAAAACTGTTTTTT. Its protein is CATSRDSEKGEKLFF.

The chain has TRBV13 and TRBJ2-7; the D gene is possibly TRBD1 (6 bases). Germline V lookup: CDR1 PRHDT, CDR2 FYEKMQ (reference sequence). This CDR3 spans 13 amino acids. V lost 3 bases and J 0 bases, leaving 6 bases between the germline ends. The CDR3 DNA is TGTGCCAGCAGCTTGGACAGCTCCTACGAGCAGTACTTC. Protein: CASSLDSSYEQYF.

V usage is TRBV27 and J usage is TRBJ1-2; D perhaps matches TRBD1 (5 bases). Trimming took off 8 bases at V and 5 bases at J, with 15 bases between the two ends. Germline V gene data show CDR1 as MNHEY and CDR2 as SMNVEV (reference sequence). This CDR3 is 13 amino acids long. This CDR3 reads CASARQQAYGYTF. In DNA, the CDR3 is TGTGCCAGCGCCCGACAGCAGGCTTATGGCTACACCTTC.

The chain couples TRBV4-3 to TRBJ2-3, with a tentative D call TRBD2 (7 bases). Germline CDR1 and CDR2: LGHNA and YSLEER. V shed 0 bases and J shed 0 bases, with 22 bases lying between them. The CDR3 has 20 residues. In DNA, the CDR3 is TGCGCCAGCAGCCAAGATCTTCGGGGGGCGACAGAAACTAGCACAGATACGCAGTATTTT. It codes for CASSQDLRGATETSTDTQYF.

This clone was recorded once. This rearrangement joins TRBV19 to TRBJ2-7; D is uncertain. This CDR3 spans 13 amino acids. Germline V gives CDR1 LNHDA, CDR2 SQIVND (reference sequence). Trimming cost V 1 base and J 4 bases, with 8 bases left between them. DNA of the CDR3: TGTGCCAGTAGTATAGGACGGCTTTACGAGCAGTACTTC. This gives the protein CASSIGRLYEQYF.

The genes are TRBV19 and TRBJ2-1, with D perhaps TRBD2 (6 bases). V was cut by 1 base and J by 7 bases, with 11 bases left in between. CDR3 length: 14 amino acids. Germline CDR1 and CDR2: LNHDA and SQIVND (reference sequence). The CDR3 region has the DNA TGTGCCAGTAGTATAGTTCTAGCGTTTAATGAGCAGTTCTTC. Protein: CASSIVLAFNEQFF. The whole variable domain, filled in from reference TRBV19 and TRBJ2-1, reads DGGITQSPKYLFRKEGQNVTLSCEQNLNHDAMYWYRQDPGQGLRLIYYSQIVNDFQKGDIAEGYSVSREKKESFPLTVTSAQKNPTAFYLCASSIVLAFNEQFFGPGTRLTVL.

This chain links TRBV9 with TRBJ2-1; TRBD2 matches 9 bases. Germline CDR1 is SGDLS and CDR2 is YYNGEE. This CDR3 is built from 17 residues. Germline trimming cut 4 bases from V and 8 bases from J; bases unmatched to any gene: 16. The CDR3 region is CASSPLAGLTLADEQFF. The CDR3 DNA follows: TGTGCCAGCAGCCCACTAGCGGGCCTCACCCTCGCGGATGAGCAGTTCTTC.

For the CDR3, the DNA is TGTGCCAGCAGTTCTCCACAGGAGGGGGCACCTGAAGCTTTCTTT. This sequence encodes CASSSPQEGAPEAFF. This chain links TRBV28 with TRBJ1-1; the match to TRBD1 covers 7 bases. Germline CDR1 and CDR2: MDHEN and SYDVKM. V lost 4 bases to trimming and J lost 6 bases; unmatched junction nucleotides: 11. The CDR3 runs to 15 residues.

Notes on this clone: Within the sample, other DNA sequences also encode this same CDR3. J is TRBJ2-7 and V is TRBV15; D is ambiguous. Per germline, CDR1 LNHNV and CDR2 YYDKDF (reference sequence). The CDR3 contains 13 residues. Between the trimmed V and J ends, which lost 0 bases and 1 base, there was a span of 4 bases. The CDR3 protein is CATSREGSYEQYF. In DNA, the CDR3 is TGTGCCACCAGCAGAGAAGGGTCCTACGAGCAGTACTTC.